This TCR beta chain came from a study of CD4 T cells in relation to SARS-CoV-2 and coronaviruses. General study results and limits: No crossreactivity against non-spike viral proteins was tested here. Pre-pandemic and post-infection samples never came from the same donor.

Sequencing used immunoSEQ multiplex PCR; TCRdb keeps in-frame clones, though not all of them. This table has just under 65,000 clones, less than 95% appearing once. Turning to this clone: Antigen: not known.

CD4+ T cells from unexposed donors were obtained before the COVID-19 pandemic (2011-2018). V lost 2 bases to trimming and J lost 9 bases; unmatched junction nucleotides: 3. CDR1 is MDHEN and CDR2 is SYDVKM in the germline V gene. The CDR3 contains 14 residues. This TCR was recovered from a human donor in good health. Sequenced sample: naive CD4+ T cells from PBMCs. The subset was: naive CD4+ T cells isolated by negative enrichment. The V and J genes are TRBV28 and TRBJ1-6; 8 bases agree with TRBD1. The DNA for the CDR3 is TGTGCCAGCAGTTTAACGGACAGGGTTTCACCCCTCCACTTT. Its protein is CASSLTDRVSPLHF.